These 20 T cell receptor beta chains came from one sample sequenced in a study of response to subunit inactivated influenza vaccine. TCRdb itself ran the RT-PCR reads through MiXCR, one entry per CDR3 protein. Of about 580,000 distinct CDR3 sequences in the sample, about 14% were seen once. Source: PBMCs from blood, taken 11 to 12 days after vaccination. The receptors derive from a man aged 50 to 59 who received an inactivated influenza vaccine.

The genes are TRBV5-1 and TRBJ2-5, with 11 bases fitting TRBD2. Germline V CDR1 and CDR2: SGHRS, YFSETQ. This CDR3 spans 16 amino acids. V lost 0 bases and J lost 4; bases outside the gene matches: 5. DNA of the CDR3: TGCGCCAGCAGCTTGGATAGCGGGAGGGCCAGAGAGACCCAGTACTTC. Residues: CASSLDSGRARETQYF.

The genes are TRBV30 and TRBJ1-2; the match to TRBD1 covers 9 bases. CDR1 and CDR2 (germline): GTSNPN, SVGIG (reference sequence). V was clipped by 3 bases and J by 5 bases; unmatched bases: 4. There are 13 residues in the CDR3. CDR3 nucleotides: TGTGCCTGGAGCACAGGGGGCGAATATGGCTACACCTTC. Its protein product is CAWSTGGEYGYTF.

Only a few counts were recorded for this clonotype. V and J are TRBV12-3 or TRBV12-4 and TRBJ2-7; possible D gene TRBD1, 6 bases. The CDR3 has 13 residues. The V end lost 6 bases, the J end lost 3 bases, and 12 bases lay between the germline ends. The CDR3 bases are TGTGCCAGCAGAACAGGGCCATACTACGAGCAGTACTTC. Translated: CASRTGPYYEQYF.

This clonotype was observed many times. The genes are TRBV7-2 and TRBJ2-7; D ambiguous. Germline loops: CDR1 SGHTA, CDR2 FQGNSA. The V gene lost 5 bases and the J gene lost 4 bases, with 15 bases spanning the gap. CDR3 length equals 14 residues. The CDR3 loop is CASSQGIRRYEQYF. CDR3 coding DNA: TGTGCCAGCAGCCAAGGGATCAGAAGGTACGAGCAGTACTTC.

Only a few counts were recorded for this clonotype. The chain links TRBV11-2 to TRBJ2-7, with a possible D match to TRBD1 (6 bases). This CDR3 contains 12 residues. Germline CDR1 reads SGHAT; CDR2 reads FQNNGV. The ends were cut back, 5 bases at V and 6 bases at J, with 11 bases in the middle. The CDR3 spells CASSPHRAEQYF. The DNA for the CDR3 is TGTGCCAGCAGCCCCCACAGGGCCGAGCAGTACTTC.

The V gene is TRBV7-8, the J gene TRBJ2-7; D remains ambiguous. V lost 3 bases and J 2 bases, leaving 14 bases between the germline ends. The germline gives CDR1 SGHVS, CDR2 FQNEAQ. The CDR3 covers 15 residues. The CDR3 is CASSFRPNLPYEQYF. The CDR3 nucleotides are TGTGCCAGCAGCTTTCGACCAAACCTCCCCTACGAGCAGTACTTC.

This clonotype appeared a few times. The CDR3 bases are TGTGCCAGCAGCTTAGGCGACTATTTGGGCACAGATACGCAGTATTTT. The encoded protein is CASSLGDYLGTDTQYF. The rearrangement uses TRBV7-2 and TRBJ2-3, with a tentative D call TRBD2 (5 bases). Germline CDR1 and CDR2: SGHTA and FQGNSA. There are 16 residues in the CDR3. V was cut by 1 base and J by 1 base, with 12 bases left in between.

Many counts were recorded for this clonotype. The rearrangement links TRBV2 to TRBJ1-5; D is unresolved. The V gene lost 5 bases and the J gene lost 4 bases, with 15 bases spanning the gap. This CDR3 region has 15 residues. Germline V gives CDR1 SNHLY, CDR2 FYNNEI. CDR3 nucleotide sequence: TGTGCCAGCAGTCGGCAGGACGGAAAAAATCAGCCCCAGCATTTT. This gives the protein CASSRQDGKNQPQHF.

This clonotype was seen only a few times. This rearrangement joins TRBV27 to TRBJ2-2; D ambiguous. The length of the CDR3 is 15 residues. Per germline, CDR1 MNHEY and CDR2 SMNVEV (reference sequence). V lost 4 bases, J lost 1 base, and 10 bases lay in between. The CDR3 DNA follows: TGTGCCAGCAGTTGGGTTGTTCAGAACACCGGGGAGCTGTTTTTT. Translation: CASSWVVQNTGELFF.

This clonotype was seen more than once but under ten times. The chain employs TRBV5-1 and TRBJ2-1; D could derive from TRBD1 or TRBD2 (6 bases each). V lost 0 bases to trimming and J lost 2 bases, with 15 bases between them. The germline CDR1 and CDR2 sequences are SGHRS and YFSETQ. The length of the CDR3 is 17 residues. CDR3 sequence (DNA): TGCGCCAGCAGCTTGGGAGGGGGGCCTCTTACCTACAATGAGCAGTTCTTC. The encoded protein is CASSLGGGPLTYNEQFF.

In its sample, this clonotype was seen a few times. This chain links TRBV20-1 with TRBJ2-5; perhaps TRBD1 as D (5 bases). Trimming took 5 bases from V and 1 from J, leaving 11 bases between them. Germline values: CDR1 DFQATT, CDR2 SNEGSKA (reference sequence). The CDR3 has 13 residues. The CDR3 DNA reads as TGCAGTGCTCCGACAGACTTCCAAGAGACCCAGTACTTC. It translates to CSAPTDFQETQYF.

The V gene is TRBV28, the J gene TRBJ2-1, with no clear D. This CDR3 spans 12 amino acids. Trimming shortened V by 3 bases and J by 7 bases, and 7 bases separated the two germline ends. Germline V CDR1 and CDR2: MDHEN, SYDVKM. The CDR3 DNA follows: TGTGCCAGCAGTTTGAACCTGAATGAGCAGTTCTTC. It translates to CASSLNLNEQFF.

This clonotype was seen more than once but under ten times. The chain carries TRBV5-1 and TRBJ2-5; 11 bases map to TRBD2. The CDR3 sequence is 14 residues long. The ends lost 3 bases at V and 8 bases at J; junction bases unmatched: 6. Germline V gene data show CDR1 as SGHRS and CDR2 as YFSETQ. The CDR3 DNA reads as TGCGCCAGCAGCTACGGGACTAGCGGCGGCACCCAGTACTTC. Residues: CASSYGTSGGTQYF. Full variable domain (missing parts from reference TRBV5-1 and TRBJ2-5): KAGVTQTPRYLIKTRGQQVTLSCSPISGHRSVSWYQQTPGQGLQFLFEYFSETQRNKGNFPGRFSGRQFSNSRSEMNVSTLELGDSALYLCASSYGTSGGTQYFGPGTRLLVL.

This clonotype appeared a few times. The CDR3 DNA reads TGCAGTGCTAGAGATCTGACAGGGGCAGAAGTGACGGCCTACGAGCAGTACTTC. The encoded protein is CSARDLTGAEVTAYEQYF. This rearrangement joins TRBV20-1 to TRBJ2-7; 8 positions agree with TRBD1. The CDR3 has 18 residues. Per the germline V gene, CDR1 is DFQATT and CDR2 is SNEGSKA (reference sequence). The V segment lost 0 bases and the J segment 2 bases; nucleotides outside the gene matches: 15.

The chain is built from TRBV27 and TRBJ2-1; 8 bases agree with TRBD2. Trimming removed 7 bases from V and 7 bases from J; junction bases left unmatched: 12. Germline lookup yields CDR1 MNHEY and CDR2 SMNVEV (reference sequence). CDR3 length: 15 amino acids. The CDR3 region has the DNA TGTGCCAGCAAACCCGGGGGTAGCGGGATTAATGAGCAGTTCTTC. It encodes CASKPGGSGINEQFF.

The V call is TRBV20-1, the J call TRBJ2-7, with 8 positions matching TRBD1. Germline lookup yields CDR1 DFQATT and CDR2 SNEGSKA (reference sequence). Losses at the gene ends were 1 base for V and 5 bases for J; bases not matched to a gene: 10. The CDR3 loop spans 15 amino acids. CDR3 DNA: TGCAGTGCTAGAGCTAGACAGGGGAAAATCCACGAGCAGTACTTC. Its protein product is CSARARQGKIHEQYF.

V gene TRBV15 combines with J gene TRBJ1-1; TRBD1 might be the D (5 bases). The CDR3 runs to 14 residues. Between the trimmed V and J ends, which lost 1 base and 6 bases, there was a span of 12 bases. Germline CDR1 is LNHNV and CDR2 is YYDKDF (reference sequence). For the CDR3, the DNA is TGTGCCACCAGCAGAGGAGGGGTTACCGCTGAAGCTTTCTTT. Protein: CATSRGGVTAEAFF.

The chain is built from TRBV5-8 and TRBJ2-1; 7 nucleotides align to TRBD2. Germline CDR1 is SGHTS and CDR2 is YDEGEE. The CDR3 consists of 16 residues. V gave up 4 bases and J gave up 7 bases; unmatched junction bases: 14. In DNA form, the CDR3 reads TGTGCCAGCAGCGCGGGAGAGCGGGCTGCTGGTAATGAGCAGTTCTTC. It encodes CASSAGERAAGNEQFF.

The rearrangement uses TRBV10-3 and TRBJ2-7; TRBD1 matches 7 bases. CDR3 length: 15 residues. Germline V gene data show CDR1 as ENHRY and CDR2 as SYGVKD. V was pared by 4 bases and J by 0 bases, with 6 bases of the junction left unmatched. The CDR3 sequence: CAISGGQLSSYEQYF. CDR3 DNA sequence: TGTGCCATCAGTGGGGGACAGCTGAGCTCCTACGAGCAGTACTTC.

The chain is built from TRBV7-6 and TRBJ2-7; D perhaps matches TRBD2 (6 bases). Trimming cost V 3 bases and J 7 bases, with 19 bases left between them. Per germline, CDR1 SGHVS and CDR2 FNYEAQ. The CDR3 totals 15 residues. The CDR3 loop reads CASSFPSGLASEQYF. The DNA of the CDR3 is TGTGCCAGCAGCTTTCCCTCCGGGCTAGCGAGTGAGCAGTACTTC.